The sequence of this T cell receptor beta chain was determined in a study of CD8+CD57+ T cells in acquired aplastic anemia. This CDR3 comprises 15 residues. V lost 2 bases and J lost 0; bases outside the gene matches: 4. The V gene's germline CDR1 is SGDLS and CDR2 YYNGEE. The study, taken as a whole, reports: No significant patient-versus-control difference appeared in CD8+ Simpson's diversity.

On this clonotype itself: Its antigen remains unknown.

According to the study, genomic DNA was the template for TCR beta VDJ and CDR3 profiling. Each CDR3 protein gets one entry after TCRdb re-called the reads with MiXCR. The sample comprises approximately 180,000 distinct CDR3 sequences, more than 60% of which are singletons, and under 45% rests with the top ten. Patients picked for sequencing had shown CD8+CD57+ cell expansion detected by flow cytometry. This TCR came from a human donor with aplastic anemia. J is TRBJ1-2 and V is TRBV9; 7 bases agree with TRBD1. The sample was sorted CD4+, CD8+, or CD8+CD57+ T cells (not recorded which) from PBMCs. The CDR3 region is CASSVRQGPNYGYTF. Written as DNA, the CDR3 is TGTGCCAGCAGCGTTCGACAGGGCCCTAACTATGGCTACACCTTC.